The 7 T cell receptor beta chains below come from one sample, sequenced in a study of long-term antiretroviral therapy in people with HIV. Sequencing relied on immunoSEQ assay v3.0, run at survey level. Assay: immunoSEQ multiplex PCR; the TCRdb copy retains only in-frame clones and omits some. The sample includes under 45,000 clones, 94% seen only once; the top ten take over 3.5%. The sample consisted of unsorted PBMCs, taken 5.1 years after starting antiretroviral therapy. These receptor sequences come from a woman aged 50 to 65 with HIV.

The V and J genes are TRBV7-3 and TRBJ2-1, with 7 bases identical to TRBD2. V was pared by 5 bases and J by 0 bases, with 7 bases of the junction left unmatched. This CDR3 region has 16 residues. The germline V gene encodes CDR1 SGHTA and CDR2 FQGTGA. In DNA form, the CDR3 reads TGTGCCAGCAGCCTGGGACTATCGAGCTCCTACAATGAGCAGTTCTTC. It yields the protein CASSLGLSSSYNEQFF.

The J gene is TRBJ1-3, the V gene TRBV2; D possibly corresponds to TRBD1 (5 bases). CDR1 and CDR2 (germline): SNHLY, FYNNEI. The germline V and J ends were trimmed by 4 bases and 3 bases, with 10 bases remaining between them. The CDR3 has 14 residues. CDR3 amino acids: CASSGGGNGNTIYF. CDR3 DNA: TGTGCCAGCAGTGGCGGGGGTAATGGAAACACCATATATTTT.

The V gene is TRBV30, the J gene TRBJ1-1, with D uncertain. CDR3 length: 12 residues. V shed 4 bases and J shed 1 base, with 7 bases lying between them. Germline lookup yields CDR1 GTSNPN and CDR2 SVGIG (reference sequence). The CDR3 nucleotides read TGTGCCTGGACTCAGACGAACACTGAAGCTTTCTTT. The encoded protein is CAWTQTNTEAFF. Together with reference TRBV30 and TRBJ1-1, the CDR3 gives the full variable domain: SQTIHQWPATLVQPVGSPLSLECTVEGTSNPNLYWYRQAAGRGLQLLFYSVGIGQISSEVPQNLSASRPQDRQFILSSKKLLLSDSGFYLCAWTQTNTEAFFGQGTRLTVV.

The chain uses TRBV4-3 and TRBJ2-5; D is undetermined. The germline V gene encodes CDR1 LGHNA and CDR2 YSLEER. Trimming removed 0 bases at V and 2 bases at J, with 13 bases between. CDR3 length: 16 amino acids. CDR3 DNA sequence: TGCGCCAGCAGCCAAGATAGGAGTGCTTGGCAAGAGACCCAGTACTTC. Protein sequence: CASSQDRSAWQETQYF.

In DNA form, the CDR3 reads TGCGCCAGCAGCCAAGATCCCCCTGGAAACACCATATATTTT. It is translated as CASSQDPPGNTIYF. The chain joins TRBV4-3 to TRBJ1-3, with D hard to call. This CDR3 is built from 14 residues. The germline gives CDR1 LGHNA, CDR2 YSLEER. Trimming pared 0 bases from V and 2 bases from J, leaving 5 bases between.

The rearrangement joins TRBV27 to TRBJ2-7; 10 positions match TRBD2. The ends lost 5 bases at V and 4 bases at J; junction bases unmatched: 5. The CDR3 is made up of 14 amino acids. CDR1 is MNHEY and CDR2 is SMNVEV in the germline V gene (reference sequence). The CDR3 sequence is CASSPSGGGYEQYF. As DNA, the CDR3 is TGTGCCAGCAGTCCTAGCGGGGGTGGGTACGAGCAGTACTTC.

The rearrangement uses TRBV2 and TRBJ2-5; tentative D call: TRBD2 (5 bases). Germline values: CDR1 SNHLY, CDR2 FYNNEI. The CDR3 length is 15 residues. V was shortened by 5 bases and J by 5 bases, with 18 bases between the two germline ends. The CDR3 loop reads CASSPLGVPYETQYF. As DNA, the CDR3 is TGTGCCAGCAGTCCTCTCGGGGTCCCCTACGAGACCCAGTACTTC.